A selection of T cell receptor beta chains follows, all from one sample in a study of monozygotic twins with inflammatory bowel disease. TCRdb re-called the 5' RACE reads; every CDR3 protein appears as one record, without DNA. The sample table sets out approximately 380,000 distinct CDR3 sequences. Input material: blood. The receptors here all came from a human donor with ulcerative colitis or Crohn's disease, or a healthy co-twin of an affected twin (not recorded which). The CDR3 runs from the conserved cysteine through the conserved F or W.

cdr3_aa: CASRFSQTGELFF
cdr3_length: 13
j_call: TRBJ2-2
v_call: TRBV2

cdr3_aa: CASSLGHKETQYF
cdr3_length: 13
j_call: TRBJ2-5
v_call: TRBV5-5

cdr3_aa: CASSVTGSYEQYF
cdr3_length: 13
j_call: TRBJ2-7
v_call: TRBV11-2

cdr3_aa: CASSADSLSSYEQYF
cdr3_length: 15
j_call: TRBJ2-7
v_call: TRBV3-1

cdr3_aa: CASSLGAGGSADTQYF
cdr3_length: 16
j_call: TRBJ2-3
v_call: TRBV5-6

cdr3_aa: CASSPVRGTEAFF
cdr3_length: 13
j_call: TRBJ1-1
v_call: TRBV6-2/TRBV6-3

cdr3_aa: CASSLELWTGGNYGYTF
cdr3_length: 17
j_call: TRBJ1-2
v_call: TRBV5-1

cdr3_aa: CASLLSGGNPETQYF
cdr3_length: 15
j_call: TRBJ2-3
v_call: TRBV7-2

cdr3_aa: CSARDQAGASHTQYF
cdr3_length: 15
j_call: TRBJ2-3
v_call: TRBV20-1

cdr3_aa: CASSFYESLRYEQYF
cdr3_length: 15
j_call: TRBJ2-7
v_call: TRBV5-1

cdr3_aa: CASSLGPGLPNYGYTF
cdr3_length: 16
j_call: TRBJ1-2
v_call: TRBV7-2

cdr3_aa: CASSSTGTSGSYEQYF
cdr3_length: 16
j_call: TRBJ2-7
v_call: TRBV5-1

cdr3_aa: CASSFTPAGYLPEQFF
cdr3_length: 16
j_call: TRBJ2-1
v_call: TRBV12-3/TRBV12-4

cdr3_aa: CASEGSSGQGTYEQYF
cdr3_length: 16
j_call: TRBJ2-7
v_call: TRBV6-1

cdr3_aa: CASSPKGGAGTDTQYF
cdr3_length: 16
j_call: TRBJ2-3
v_call: TRBV11-2

cdr3_aa: CASSQQVNTEAFF
cdr3_length: 13
j_call: TRBJ1-1
v_call: TRBV7-9

cdr3_aa: CASNSPPRTSGGATGANVLTF
cdr3_length: 21
j_call: TRBJ2-6
v_call: TRBV6-2/TRBV6-3

cdr3_aa: CASSKSGRGGTEAFF
cdr3_length: 15
j_call: TRBJ1-1
v_call: TRBV3-1

cdr3_aa: CASSLATVPGNTIYF
cdr3_length: 15
j_call: TRBJ1-3
v_call: TRBV5-1

cdr3_aa: CASTSTGFADTQYF
cdr3_length: 14
j_call: TRBJ2-3
v_call: TRBV5-1

cdr3_aa: CAISESRGDYEQYF
cdr3_length: 14
j_call: TRBJ2-7
v_call: TRBV10-3

cdr3_aa: CASSQDQGGDYGYTF
cdr3_length: 15
j_call: TRBJ1-2
v_call: TRBV4-3

cdr3_aa: CASSFPNSYNEQFF
cdr3_length: 14
j_call: TRBJ2-1
v_call: TRBV11-2

cdr3_aa: CASSGGGGLSYEQYF
cdr3_length: 15
j_call: TRBJ2-7
v_call: TRBV28

cdr3_aa: CASSPSGQGDYNEQFF
cdr3_length: 16
j_call: TRBJ2-1
v_call: TRBV18

cdr3_aa: CASSLRQGPQETQYF
cdr3_length: 15
j_call: TRBJ2-5
v_call: TRBV7-9

cdr3_aa: CASSDLSAPLGREQANYGYTF
cdr3_length: 21
j_call: TRBJ1-2
v_call: TRBV11-2

cdr3_aa: CASSSGTGGLSTDTQYF
cdr3_length: 17
j_call: TRBJ2-3
v_call: TRBV7-6

cdr3_aa: CASSVTDEQYF
cdr3_length: 11
j_call: TRBJ2-7
v_call: TRBV11-2

cdr3_aa: CASSDRGTNEKLFF
cdr3_length: 14
j_call: TRBJ1-4
v_call: TRBV25-1

cdr3_aa: CASSFLEREQYF
cdr3_length: 12
j_call: TRBJ2-7
v_call: TRBV7-2

cdr3_aa: CASSPRDSNSYEQYF
cdr3_length: 15
j_call: TRBJ2-7
v_call: TRBV6-1

cdr3_aa: CASSLVGSYEQYF
cdr3_length: 13
j_call: TRBJ2-7
v_call: TRBV5-1

cdr3_aa: CASSDKGGGTKNIQYF
cdr3_length: 16
j_call: TRBJ2-4
v_call: TRBV6-4

cdr3_aa: CASSQTGVTDTQYF
cdr3_length: 14
j_call: TRBJ2-3
v_call: TRBV4-3

cdr3_aa: CASSFIRVRHEQYF
cdr3_length: 14
j_call: TRBJ2-7
v_call: TRBV28

cdr3_aa: CASSPTGFDGQEFF
cdr3_length: 14
j_call: TRBJ2-1
v_call: TRBV7-9

cdr3_aa: CASSLGRRATNEKLFF
cdr3_length: 16
j_call: TRBJ1-4
v_call: TRBV3-1

cdr3_aa: CASSLRYTQYF
cdr3_length: 11
j_call: TRBJ2-3
v_call: TRBV7-7

cdr3_aa: CASSELDGTFPYEQYF
cdr3_length: 16
j_call: TRBJ2-7
v_call: TRBV2

cdr3_aa: CASSMGAALPFTDTQYF
cdr3_length: 17
j_call: TRBJ2-3
v_call: TRBV5-1

cdr3_aa: CSASSVGEQYF
cdr3_length: 11
j_call: TRBJ2-7
v_call: TRBV20-1

cdr3_aa: CSARPVDRGYNSNQPQHF
cdr3_length: 18
j_call: TRBJ1-5
v_call: TRBV20-1

cdr3_aa: CATSREVRENEQFF
cdr3_length: 14
j_call: TRBJ2-1
v_call: TRBV15

cdr3_aa: CASSRREVDQETQYF
cdr3_length: 15
j_call: TRBJ2-5
v_call: TRBV3-1

cdr3_aa: CASSSPGTEGEKLFF
cdr3_length: 15
j_call: TRBJ1-4
v_call: TRBV7-6

cdr3_aa: CASSVDSRVGASFF
cdr3_length: 14
j_call: TRBJ2-1
v_call: TRBV9

cdr3_aa: CSALRERHSNQPQHF
cdr3_length: 15
j_call: TRBJ1-5
v_call: TRBV20-1

cdr3_aa: CASSPGTGNKAFF
cdr3_length: 13
j_call: TRBJ1-1
v_call: TRBV27

cdr3_aa: CSARDIGTGYQETQYF
cdr3_length: 16
j_call: TRBJ2-5
v_call: TRBV20-1